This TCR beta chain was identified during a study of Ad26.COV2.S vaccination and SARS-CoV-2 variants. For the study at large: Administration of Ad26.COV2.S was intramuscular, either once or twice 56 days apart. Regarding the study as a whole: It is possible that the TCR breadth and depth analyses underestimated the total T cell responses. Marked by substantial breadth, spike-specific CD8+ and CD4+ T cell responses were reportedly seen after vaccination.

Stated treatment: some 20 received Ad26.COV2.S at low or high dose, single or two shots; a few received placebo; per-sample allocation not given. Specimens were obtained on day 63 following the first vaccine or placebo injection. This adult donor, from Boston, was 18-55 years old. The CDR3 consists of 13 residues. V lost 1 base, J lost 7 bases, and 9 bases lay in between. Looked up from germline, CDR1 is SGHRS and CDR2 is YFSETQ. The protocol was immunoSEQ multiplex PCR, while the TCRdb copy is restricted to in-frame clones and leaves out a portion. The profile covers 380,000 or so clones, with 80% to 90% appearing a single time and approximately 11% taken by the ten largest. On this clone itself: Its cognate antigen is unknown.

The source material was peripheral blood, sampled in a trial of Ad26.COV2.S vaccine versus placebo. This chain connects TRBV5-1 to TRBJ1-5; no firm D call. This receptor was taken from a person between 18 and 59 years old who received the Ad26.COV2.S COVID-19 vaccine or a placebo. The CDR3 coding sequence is TGCGCCAGCAGCTTGATCCCTAGACAGCCCCAGCATTTT. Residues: CASSLIPRQPQHF. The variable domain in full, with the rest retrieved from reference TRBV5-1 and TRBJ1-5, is KAGVTQTPRYLIKTRGQQVTLSCSPISGHRSVSWYQQTPGQGLQFLFEYFSETQRNKGNFPGRFSGRQFSNSRSEMNVSTLELGDSALYLCASSLIPRQPQHFGDGTRLSIL.